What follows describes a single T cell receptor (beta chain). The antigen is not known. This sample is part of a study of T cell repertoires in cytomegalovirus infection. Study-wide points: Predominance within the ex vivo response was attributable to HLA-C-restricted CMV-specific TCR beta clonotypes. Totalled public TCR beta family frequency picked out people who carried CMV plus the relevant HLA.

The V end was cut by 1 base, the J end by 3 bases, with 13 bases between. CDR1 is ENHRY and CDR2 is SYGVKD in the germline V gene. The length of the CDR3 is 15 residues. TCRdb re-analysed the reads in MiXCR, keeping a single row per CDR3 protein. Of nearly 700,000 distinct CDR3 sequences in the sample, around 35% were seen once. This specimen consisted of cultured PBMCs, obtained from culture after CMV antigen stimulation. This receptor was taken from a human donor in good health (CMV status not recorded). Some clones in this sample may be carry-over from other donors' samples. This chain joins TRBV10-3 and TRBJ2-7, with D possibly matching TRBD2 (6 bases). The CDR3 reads CAISEFKRAIYEQYF. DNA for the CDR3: TGTGCCATCAGTGAGTTCAAGCGGGCGATCTACGAGCAGTACTTC.